What follows is one TCR beta chain and its context. The data belong to a study of T cells in Graves' hyperthyroidism and ophthalmopathy. Clinical symptoms, serum thyroxine and TRAb, thyroid ultrasound and orbital computed tomography together formed the diagnostic basis. The PBMCs studied were ones that came from about 10 ml fresh peripheral blood. Researchers amplified the TCR beta CDR3 regions from RNA transcripts. An initial round of RT-PCR targeting the TCR CDR3 relied on the HTBI primer set. TCRdb itself ran the multiplex PCR reads through MiXCR, one entry per CDR3 protein. The sample records around 700,000 distinct CDR3 sequences, roughly 20% being singletons. The length of the CDR3 is 16 residues. Germline values: CDR1 MNHEY, CDR2 SMNVEV (reference sequence). The V gene lost 7 bases and the J gene lost 0 bases, with 17 bases spanning the gap.

The rearrangement joins TRBV27 to TRBJ2-3; no clear D. This clonotype originated in a woman between 50 and 59 years old with Graves' hyperthyroidism that later progressed to Graves' ophthalmopathy. The sample taken for sequencing was blood. In DNA, the CDR3 is TGTGCCAGCATCCGAGTCGGCCGAGCCAGCACAGATACGCAGTATTTT. Amino acids: CASIRVGRASTDTQYF.